The clone carrying this T cell receptor beta chain was observed a few times. This entry comes from a study of blood T cell repertoires in COVID-19. In the study overall: Sites in the United States, Italy and Spain provided acute and convalescent COVID-19 samples. Sample material is recorded as cDNA or gDNA derived from T cells, B-cell-depleted T cells, or PBMCs.

The study drew participants aged about 18 to 89 years from about two dozen US areas. Each recovered donor of Cohort 3 presented with two negative PCRs, clearance, or symptom resolution. Sequencing used immunoSEQ multiplex PCR; TCRdb keeps in-frame clones, though not all of them. The table records about 150,000 clones, about 90% of them present only once. Germline V gene sequence: CDR1 KGHDR, CDR2 SFDVKD. The CDR3 contains 13 residues. V shed 3 bases and J shed 3 bases, with 8 bases lying between them. The chain recombines TRBV24-1 with TRBJ2-7; D unresolved. The clonotype originates from a woman aged 45-65 years who had recovered from COVID-19. Material for sequencing was PBMCs or T cells enriched from blood (not recorded which). The CDR3 nucleotides are TGTGCCACCAGTGATGGTGGCCTCTACGAGCAGTACTTC. It yields the protein CATSDGGLYEQYF.